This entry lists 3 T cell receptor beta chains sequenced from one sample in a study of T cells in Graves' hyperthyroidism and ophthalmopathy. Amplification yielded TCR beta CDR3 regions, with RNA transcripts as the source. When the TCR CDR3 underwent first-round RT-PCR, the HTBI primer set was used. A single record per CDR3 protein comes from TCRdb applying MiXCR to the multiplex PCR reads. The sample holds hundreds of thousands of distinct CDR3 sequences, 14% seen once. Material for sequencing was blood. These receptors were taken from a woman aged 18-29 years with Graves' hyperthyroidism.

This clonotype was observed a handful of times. The chain's CDR3 is CASSFQDGSSEEQYF. For the CDR3, the DNA is TGCGCCAGCAGCTTTCAGGACGGGAGCTCGGAAGAGCAGTACTTC. The chain is built from TRBV5-1 and TRBJ2-7, with D maybe TRBD2 (6 bases). V lost 2 bases and J 7 bases, leaving 19 bases between the germline ends. Germline V gene sequence: CDR1 SGHRS, CDR2 YFSETQ. The CDR3 consists of 15 residues.

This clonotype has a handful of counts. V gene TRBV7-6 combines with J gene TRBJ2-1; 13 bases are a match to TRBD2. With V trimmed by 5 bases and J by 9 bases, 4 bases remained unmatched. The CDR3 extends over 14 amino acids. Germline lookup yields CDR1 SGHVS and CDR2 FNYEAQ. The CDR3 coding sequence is TGTGCCAGCAGCCAAACTAGCGGGAGGGTTGAGCAGTTCTTC. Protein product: CASSQTSGRVEQFF.

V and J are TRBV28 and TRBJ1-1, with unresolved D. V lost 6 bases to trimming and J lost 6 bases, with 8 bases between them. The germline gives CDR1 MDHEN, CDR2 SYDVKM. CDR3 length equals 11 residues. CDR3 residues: CASSPASEAFF. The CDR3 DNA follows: TGTGCCAGCAGCCCAGCCTCTGAAGCTTTCTTT.